A single sample is the source of the 20 T cell receptor beta chains below, sequenced in a study of response to subunit inactivated influenza vaccine. TCRdb independently ran MiXCR on the RT-PCR reads; one entry per CDR3 protein. The sample consists of about 700,000 distinct CDR3 sequences, about 15% of them appearing once. Sequences were derived from PBMCs from blood, sampled roughly 2 weeks before vaccination. The receptor set was obtained from a man aged 50 to 59 who received an inactivated influenza vaccine.

This clonotype appeared a few times. The J gene is TRBJ1-5, the V gene TRBV7-8; 8 bases map to TRBD1. The germline CDR1 and CDR2 sequences are SGHVS and FQNEAQ. The CDR3 consists of 15 residues. J gave up 2 bases and V 5 bases, and 5 bases lay outside the gene matches. The CDR3 spells CASSQPTGGNQPQHF. The CDR3 coding sequence is TGTGCCAGCAGCCAACCGACAGGGGGCAATCAGCCCCAGCATTTT.

Ten or more counts support this clonotype. This rearrangement joins TRBV29-1 to TRBJ1-1; maybe TRBD1 (5 bases). Germline V gene data show CDR1 as SQVTM and CDR2 as ANQGSEA. V was cut by 7 bases and J by 1 base, with 13 bases left in between. The CDR3 is 13 residues long. The CDR3 region is CSAKGQTNTEAFF. For the CDR3, the DNA is TGCAGCGCAAAGGGGCAGACGAACACTGAAGCTTTCTTT.

This clonotype showed up just a few times. The rearrangement links TRBV11-2 to TRBJ2-7; D is undetermined. The CDR3 has 15 residues. Germline V lookup: CDR1 SGHAT, CDR2 FQNNGV. Trimming cost V 0 bases and J 0 bases, with 9 bases left between them. CDR3 protein: CASSLEAAPSYEQYF. The CDR3 DNA follows: TGTGCCAGCAGCTTAGAGGCAGCCCCCTCCTACGAGCAGTACTTC.

This clonotype was detected many times. This chain connects TRBV7-3 to TRBJ2-2; no clear D gene. Germline values: CDR1 SGHTA, CDR2 FQGTGA. The CDR3 is 15 residues long. Between the trimmed V and J ends, which lost 1 base and 7 bases, there was a span of 13 bases. The CDR3 nucleotides are TGTGCCAGCAGCTTAATGGGAAACCTGGGCGGGGAGCTGTTTTTT. The encoded protein is CASSLMGNLGGELFF.

This clonotype was observed many times. The chain links TRBV3-1 to TRBJ2-1; 11 nucleotides match TRBD2. V trimming: 1 base; J trimming: 0 bases; junction bases outside the gene matches: 8. The germline CDR1 and CDR2 sequences are LGHDT and YNNKEL (reference sequence). The CDR3 is 19 amino acids. The CDR3: CASSQGPSLAGGSYNEQFF. CDR3 in DNA: TGTGCCAGCAGCCAAGGACCCAGTCTAGCGGGGGGCTCCTACAATGAGCAGTTCTTC.

This clonotype was observed a few times. The chain employs TRBV11-3 and TRBJ2-1; 7 bases map to TRBD2. CDR3 length: 15 residues. Trimming at V came to 4 bases and at J to 5 bases, leaving 8 bases not matched to a gene. Germline assignment: CDR1 SGHNT and CDR2 YENEEA. The CDR3 DNA reads TGTGCCAGCAGCTCCCCGGGGAGGGCGCACAATGAGCAGTTCTTC. It specifies CASSSPGRAHNEQFF.

The rearrangement joins TRBV5-1 to TRBJ2-6; the D is unclear. CDR1 and CDR2 (germline): SGHRS, YFSETQ. This CDR3 region has 16 residues. Trimming removed 0 bases at V and 0 bases at J, with 7 bases between. DNA of the CDR3: TGCGCCAGCAGCTTGGCGGTCAGCTCTGGGGCCAACGTCCTGACTTTC. As protein: CASSLAVSSGANVLTF.

This chain links TRBV24-1 with TRBJ2-3; 12 bases agree with TRBD1. The junction had 4 bases not matched to a gene; V was cut back by 9 bases and J by 1 base. The CDR3 covers 15 residues. In germline, CDR1 is KGHDR, CDR2 SFDVKD. The CDR3: CATGDRGQGTDTQYF. In DNA, the CDR3 is TGTGCCACCGGGGACAGGGGGCAAGGCACAGATACGCAGTATTTT.

The chain has TRBV12-3 or TRBV12-4 and TRBJ2-7, with a weak D call TRBD2 (6 bases). Trimming left V 6 bases short and J 6 bases short, with 15 bases between. This CDR3 has 13 amino acids. The CDR3 spells CASSPKSGREQYF. The CDR3 coding sequence is TGTGCCAGCAGCCCCAAAAGCGGGCGCGAGCAGTACTTC.

The chain is built from TRBV30 and TRBJ1-3; D is perhaps TRBD1 (5 bases). Deletions cut 1 base from V and 1 base from J, with 8 bases between. The CDR3 length is 14 residues. From germline, CDR1 is GTSNPN and CDR2 SVGIG (reference sequence). CDR3 amino acids: CAWSAGLSGNTIYF. The DNA of the CDR3 is TGTGCCTGGAGTGCAGGGCTTTCTGGAAACACCATATATTTT.

The chain combines TRBV7-9 with TRBJ2-3; no clear D. Germline-derived CDR1 and CDR2 are SEHNR and FQNEAQ (reference sequence). V was pared by 4 bases and J by 2 bases, with 13 bases between. The CDR3 runs to 15 residues. The CDR3 spells CASSSPPGYTDTQYF. In nucleotides, the CDR3 is TGTGCCAGCAGCTCCCCCCCGGGCTACACAGATACGCAGTATTTT.

The chain recombines TRBV28 with TRBJ2-2; 14 nucleotides agree with TRBD2. Trimming at V came to 2 bases and at J to 6 bases, leaving 11 bases not matched to a gene. Germline V gene sequence: CDR1 MDHEN, CDR2 SYDVKM. This CDR3 region has 19 residues. CDR3 in DNA: TGTGCCAGCAGTTTACAGCGAATCCGGACTAGCGGGAGGTCCGGGGAGCTGTTTTTT. Residues: CASSLQRIRTSGRSGELFF.

The chain is built from TRBV2 and TRBJ1-5; tentatively, D is TRBD1 (6 bases). CDR3 size: 13 residues. The V gene's germline CDR1 is SNHLY and CDR2 FYNNEI. V dropped 8 bases and J dropped 6 bases, with 14 bases sitting between them. The CDR3 DNA sequence: TGTGCCAGCGGCCGGGACACCATTCAGCCCCAGCATTTT. Translation: CASGRDTIQPQHF.

This clonotype was recorded a few times. The chain recombines TRBV6-1 with TRBJ2-2; D possibly uses TRBD1 or TRBD2 (6 bases each). This CDR3 comprises 16 residues. The V gene's germline CDR1 is MNHNS and CDR2 SASEGT. The V end lost 0 bases, the J end lost 5 bases, and 13 bases lay between the germline ends. For the CDR3, the DNA is TGTGCCAGCAGTGAAGCTGGGGGGACATGGACCGGGGAGCTGTTTTTT. Protein: CASSEAGGTWTGELFF.

The chain recombines TRBV3-1 with TRBJ2-7; 12 bases are shared with TRBD2. The CDR3 consists of 16 residues. Germline CDR1 reads LGHDT; CDR2 reads YNNKEL (reference sequence). V trimming: 6 bases; J trimming: 3 bases; junction bases outside the gene matches: 9. The CDR3 region is CASSPKGGLAGYEQYF. In DNA form, the CDR3 reads TGTGCCAGCAGTCCGAAGGGGGGACTAGCGGGCTACGAGCAGTACTTC.

This clonotype was picked up a small number of times. The chain couples TRBV4-2 to TRBJ2-7; possible D gene TRBD1, 6 bases. CDR1 is LGHNA and CDR2 is YNFKEQ in the germline V gene. The CDR3 totals 15 residues. V lost 3 bases to trimming and J lost 2 bases, with 14 bases between them. The CDR3 nucleotides read TGTGCCAGCAGCCAGGGACACATCGGGACCTACGAGCAGTACTTC. Protein product: CASSQGHIGTYEQYF.

This clonotype has more than one count but fewer than ten. This chain joins TRBV12-3 or TRBV12-4 and TRBJ2-3, with a tentative D call TRBD2 (6 bases). V gave up 3 bases and J gave up 2 bases, with 12 bases separating them. This CDR3 is 15 amino acids long. CDR3 residues: CASSFGGSDTDTQYF. DNA of the CDR3: TGTGCCAGCAGTTTCGGGGGTTCGGACACAGATACGCAGTATTTT.

The chain employs TRBV5-1 and TRBJ2-1; 8 nucleotides agree with TRBD2. Germline assignment: CDR1 SGHRS and CDR2 YFSETQ. The length of the CDR3 is 15 residues. V trimming: 4 bases; J trimming: 0 bases; junction bases outside the gene matches: 3. CDR3 DNA: TGCGCCAGCAGCGCGGCGGGGGGCTCCTACAATGAGCAGTTCTTC. Translated, it gives CASSAAGGSYNEQFF.

There are many counts of this clonotype. The rearrangement joins TRBV10-2 to TRBJ1-1; D possibly corresponds to TRBD1 (5 bases). CDR3 size: 12 residues. The V gene lost 5 bases and the J gene lost 7 bases, with 11 bases spanning the gap. In germline, CDR1 is WSHSY, CDR2 SAAADI. The CDR3 region is CASSRGQGEAFF. DNA for the CDR3: TGCGCCAGCAGTAGGGGCCAAGGTGAAGCTTTCTTT.

This clonotype was picked up a small number of times. The chain has TRBV12-3 or TRBV12-4 and TRBJ1-5, with TRBD1 as a possible D gene (5 bases). Trimming stripped 5 bases from V and 3 bases from J, with 11 bases between. This CDR3 has 14 residues. CDR3 bases: TGTGCCAGCAGTCCCACAGGTCCCAATCAGCCCCAGCATTTT. Translation gives CASSPTGPNQPQHF.